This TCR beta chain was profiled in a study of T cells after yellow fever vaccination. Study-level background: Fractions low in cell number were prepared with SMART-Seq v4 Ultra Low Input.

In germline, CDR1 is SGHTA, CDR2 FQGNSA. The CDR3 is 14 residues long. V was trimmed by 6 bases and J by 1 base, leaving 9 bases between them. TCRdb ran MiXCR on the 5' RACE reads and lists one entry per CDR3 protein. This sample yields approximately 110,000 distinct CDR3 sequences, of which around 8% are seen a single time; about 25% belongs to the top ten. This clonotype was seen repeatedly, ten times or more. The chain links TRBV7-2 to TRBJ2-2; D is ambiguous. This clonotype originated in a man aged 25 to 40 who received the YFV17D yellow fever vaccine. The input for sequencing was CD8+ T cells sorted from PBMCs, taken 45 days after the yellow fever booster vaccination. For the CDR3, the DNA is TGTGCCAGCAGTTACAGTCAGAACACCGGGGAGCTGTTTTTT. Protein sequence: CASSYSQNTGELFF.